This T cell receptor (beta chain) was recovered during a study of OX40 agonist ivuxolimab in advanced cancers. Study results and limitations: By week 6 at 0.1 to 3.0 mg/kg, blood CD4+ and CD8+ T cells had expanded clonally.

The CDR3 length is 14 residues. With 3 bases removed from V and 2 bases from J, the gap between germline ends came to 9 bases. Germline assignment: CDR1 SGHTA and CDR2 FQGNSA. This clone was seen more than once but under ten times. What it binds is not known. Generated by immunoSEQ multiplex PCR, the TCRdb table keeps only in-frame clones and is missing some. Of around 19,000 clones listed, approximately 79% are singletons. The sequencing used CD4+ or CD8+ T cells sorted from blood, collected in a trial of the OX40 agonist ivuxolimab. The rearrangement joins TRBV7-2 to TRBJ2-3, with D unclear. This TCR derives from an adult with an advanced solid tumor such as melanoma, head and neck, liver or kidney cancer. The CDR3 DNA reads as TGTGCCAGCAGCTTTCCGTCGCTCACAGATACGCAGTATTTT. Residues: CASSFPSLTDTQYF.